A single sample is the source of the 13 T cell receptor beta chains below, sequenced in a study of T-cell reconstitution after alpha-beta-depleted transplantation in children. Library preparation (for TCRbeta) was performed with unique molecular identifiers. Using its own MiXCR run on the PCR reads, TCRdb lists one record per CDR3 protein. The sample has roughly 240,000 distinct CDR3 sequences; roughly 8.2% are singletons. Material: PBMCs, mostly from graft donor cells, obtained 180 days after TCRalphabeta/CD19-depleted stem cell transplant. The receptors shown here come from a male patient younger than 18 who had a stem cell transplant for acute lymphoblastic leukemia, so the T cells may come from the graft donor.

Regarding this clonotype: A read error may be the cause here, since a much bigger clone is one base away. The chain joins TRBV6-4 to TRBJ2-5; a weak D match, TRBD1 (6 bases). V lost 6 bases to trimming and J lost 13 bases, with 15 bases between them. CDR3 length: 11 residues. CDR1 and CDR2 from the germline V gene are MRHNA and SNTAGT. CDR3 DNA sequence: TGTGCCAGCAGCGGACAGAGGGACGGGTACTTC. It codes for CASSGQRDGYF.

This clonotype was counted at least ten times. In DNA, the CDR3 is TGTGCCAGCCGAATAGTCCCGGGACAGGGCTCCTATAATTCACCCCTCCACTTT. Protein: CASRIVPGQGSYNSPLHF. The V gene is TRBV6-2 or TRBV6-3, the J gene TRBJ1-6; 9 bases are shared with TRBD1. This CDR3 is built from 18 residues. Germline CDR1 MNHEY, CDR2 SVGEGT. V shed 8 bases and J 0 bases; nucleotides not matched to a gene: 11.

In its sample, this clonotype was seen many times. The CDR3 sequence: CASSLLGTLNTGELFF. CDR3 DNA sequence: TGTGCCAGCAGTCTCTTAGGAACGTTGAACACCGGGGAGCTGTTTTTT. The rearrangement links TRBV12-3 or TRBV12-4 to TRBJ2-2; no reliable D call. The CDR3 runs 16 residues. V gave up 5 bases and J gave up 1 base, with 14 bases separating them.

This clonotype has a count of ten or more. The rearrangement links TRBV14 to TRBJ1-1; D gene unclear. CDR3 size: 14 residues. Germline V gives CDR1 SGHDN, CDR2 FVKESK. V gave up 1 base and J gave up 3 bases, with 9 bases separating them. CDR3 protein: CASSQAQAYTEAFF. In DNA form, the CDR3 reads TGTGCCAGCAGCCAAGCCCAGGCTTACACTGAAGCTTTCTTT.

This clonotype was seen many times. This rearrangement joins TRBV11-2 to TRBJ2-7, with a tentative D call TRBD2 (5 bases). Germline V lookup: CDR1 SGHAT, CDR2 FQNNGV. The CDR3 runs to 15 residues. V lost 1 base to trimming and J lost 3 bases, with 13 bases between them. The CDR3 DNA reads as TGTGCCAGCAGCTTAGTGGCAGACGGAGGCTACGAGCAGTACTTC. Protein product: CASSLVADGGYEQYF. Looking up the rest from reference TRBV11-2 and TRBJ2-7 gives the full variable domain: EAGVAQSPRYKIIEKRQSVAFWCNPISGHATLYWYQQILGQGPKLLIQFQNNGVVDDSQLPKDRFSAERLKGVDSTLKIQPAKLEDSAVYLCASSLVADGGYEQYFGPGTRLTVT.

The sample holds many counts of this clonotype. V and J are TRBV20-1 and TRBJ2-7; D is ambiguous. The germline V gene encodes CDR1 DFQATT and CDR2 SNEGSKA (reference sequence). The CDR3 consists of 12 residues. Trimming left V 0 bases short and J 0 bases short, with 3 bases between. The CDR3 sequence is CSARDASYEQYF. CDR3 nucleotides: TGCAGTGCTAGAGACGCCTCCTACGAGCAGTACTTC.

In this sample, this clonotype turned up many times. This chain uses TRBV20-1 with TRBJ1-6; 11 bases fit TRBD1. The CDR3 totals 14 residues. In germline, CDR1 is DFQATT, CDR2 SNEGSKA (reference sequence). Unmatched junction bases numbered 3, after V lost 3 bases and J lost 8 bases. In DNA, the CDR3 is TGCAGTGCTAGGGGACAGGGGGAGGATTCACCCCTCCACTTT. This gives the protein CSARGQGEDSPLHF.

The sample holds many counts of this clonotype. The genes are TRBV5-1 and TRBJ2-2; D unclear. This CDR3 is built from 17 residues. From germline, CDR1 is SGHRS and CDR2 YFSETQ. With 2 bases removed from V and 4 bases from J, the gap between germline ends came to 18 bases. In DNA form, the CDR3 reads TGCGCCAGCAGCTTCACGGGTGAAGGGCCGGGCACCGGGGAGCTGTTTTTT. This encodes CASSFTGEGPGTGELFF. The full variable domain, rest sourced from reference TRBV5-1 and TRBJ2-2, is KAGVTQTPRYLIKTRGQQVTLSCSPISGHRSVSWYQQTPGQGLQFLFEYFSETQRNKGNFPGRFSGRQFSNSRSEMNVSTLELGDSALYLCASSFTGEGPGTGELFFGEGSRLTVL.

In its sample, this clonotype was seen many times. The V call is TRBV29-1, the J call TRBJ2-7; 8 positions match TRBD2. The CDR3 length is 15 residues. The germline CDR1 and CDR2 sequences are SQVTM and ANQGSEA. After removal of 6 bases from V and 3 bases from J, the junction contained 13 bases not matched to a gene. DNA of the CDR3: TGCAGCGTCCGGACTAGCCCTTTTGCGATCTACGAGCAGTACTTC. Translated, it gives CSVRTSPFAIYEQYF.

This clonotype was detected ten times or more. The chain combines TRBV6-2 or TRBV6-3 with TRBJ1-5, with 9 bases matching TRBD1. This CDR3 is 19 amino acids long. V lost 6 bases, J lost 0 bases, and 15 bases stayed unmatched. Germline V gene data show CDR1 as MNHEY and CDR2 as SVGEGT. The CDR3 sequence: CASRTKLGQGPYSNQPQHF. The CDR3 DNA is TGTGCCAGCAGGACTAAGCTAGGACAGGGGCCTTATAGCAATCAGCCCCAGCATTTT.

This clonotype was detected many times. Here the CDR3 reads CASSGPGLATSANTGELFF. For the CDR3, the DNA is TGTGCCAGCAGCGGGCCCGGACTAGCGACTTCCGCGAACACCGGGGAGCTGTTTTTT. V is TRBV9 and J is TRBJ2-2; 9 bases map to TRBD2. The CDR3 sequence is 19 residues long. V lost 3 bases, J lost 0 bases, and 12 bases stayed unmatched. CDR1 and CDR2 (germline): SGDLS, YYNGEE. Supplemented by reference TRBV9 and TRBJ2-2, the full variable domain reads DSGVTQTPKHLITATGQRVTLRCSPRSGDLSVYWYQQSLDQGLQFLIQYYNGEERAKGNILERFSAQQFPDLHSELNLSSLELGDSALYFCASSGPGLATSANTGELFFGEGSRLTVL.

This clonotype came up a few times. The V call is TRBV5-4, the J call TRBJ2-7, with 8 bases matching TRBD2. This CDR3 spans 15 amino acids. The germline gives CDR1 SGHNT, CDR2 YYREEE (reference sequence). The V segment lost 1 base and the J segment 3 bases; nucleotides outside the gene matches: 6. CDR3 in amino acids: CASSLSMGLGYEQYF. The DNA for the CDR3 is TGTGCCAGCAGCTTGAGCATGGGACTAGGCTACGAGCAGTACTTC.

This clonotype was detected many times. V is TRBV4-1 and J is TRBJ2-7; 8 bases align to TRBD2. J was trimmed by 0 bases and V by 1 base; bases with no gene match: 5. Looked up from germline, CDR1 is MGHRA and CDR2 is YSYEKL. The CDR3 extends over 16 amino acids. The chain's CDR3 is CASSQVPSGSSYEQYF. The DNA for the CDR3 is TGCGCCAGCAGCCAAGTCCCGAGCGGGAGCTCCTACGAGCAGTACTTC.